This T cell receptor (beta chain) was sequenced for a study of T cell changes during pregnancy in multiple sclerosis. Trimming at V came to 3 bases and at J to 3 bases, leaving 7 bases not matched to a gene. CDR3 length: 15 amino acids. Germline values: CDR1 MGHDK, CDR2 SYGVNS. The method was immunoSEQ multiplex PCR; TCRdb's version includes in-frame clones alone and lacks a portion of them. The repertoire holds roughly 45,000 clones, with roughly 90% as singletons. The sequence was obtained from a female donor in good health, enrolled as a control in a pregnancy study. The sample in question was peripheral blood, obtained in the second trimester of pregnancy. This sequence joins TRBV25-1 and TRBJ1-2, with 7 bases aligning to TRBD1. CDR3 coding DNA: TGTGCCAGCAGTGAGCGGGACAGCGGGTACTATGGCTACACCTTC. Protein: CASSERDSGYYGYTF.